This TCR beta chain emerged from a study of tumor-infiltrating lymphocytes in primary liver carcinoma. Without any cell sorting, about 18-31 mg of bulk tissue yielded co-extracted RNA and DNA. Donors were untreated and chronically infected with HBV. Tumor samples all exceeded 75% viable tumor cells. Study-wide points: It was observed that only about 8-25% of the top clones appeared in every one of the five tumor regions. It was in tumors, not blood, that the top-250-clone fraction was significantly higher (p = 0.039).

Total RNA (around 500 ng) served as template for TCR beta cDNA synthesis primed by a constant-region primer. Library construction for TCR beta comprised three nested multiplex PCR rounds performed with slightly modified ARM-PCR. Each of the first two PCR rounds ran nine to ten cycles with TRBV1-TRBV30 forward and C-beta reverse primers. TCRdb processed the multiplex PCR reads anew with MiXCR; each CDR3 protein has one entry. The sample has 50,000 to 70,000 distinct CDR3 sequences, 55% to 75% seen once. With respect to this clonotype: Antigen unknown. A read error may produce the germline difference seen at one junction end.

The germline V gene has CDR1 MGHRA and CDR2 YSYEKL. This CDR3 is built from 14 residues. This sequence originates from a middle-aged man with primary liver carcinoma and hepatitis B virus infection. This chain links TRBV4-1 with TRBJ1-5; D is ambiguous. The J call may be in error: the DNA end matches TRBJ2-3 better. The material sequenced was liver tumor tissue from sampling region 2. Subset meaning: tumor region T2, inferior pole. The CDR3 DNA sequence: TGCGCTAGCAGCCAACACAACGCGCCCGTGGCCCAGTATTTT. It codes for CASSQHNAPVAQYF.